The rows below give T cell receptor beta chains drawn from one sample of a study of blood T cell repertoires in COVID-19. Some clones are missing from TCRdb's copy, which holds only in-frame ones; the method was immunoSEQ multiplex PCR. The table includes approximately 310,000 clones, about 85% detected once. Source material: PBMCs or T cells enriched from blood (not recorded which). These receptors were obtained from a woman younger than 45 who had been exposed to COVID-19. Each CDR3 is given with its conserved first and last residue. The D gene is left open where the match is weak. Expanded clones get a size class; other rows say once, few or many, or leave the size out.

len: 16; abundance: .; d_gene: TRBD1; v_gene: TRBV4-2; j_gene: TRBJ2-1; CDR3nt: TGTGCCAGCAGCCTCGGAGCAGGGGGAAGAGACAATGAGCAGTTCTTC; CDR3aa: CASSLGAGGRDNEQFF
len: 19; abundance: .; d_gene: TRBD1; v_gene: TRBV27; j_gene: TRBJ2-2; CDR3nt: TGTGCCAGCAGTTTGGACAGGGACCCCTCGAGCCCTTTCGCCGGGGAGCTGTTTTTT; CDR3aa: CASSLDRDPSSPFAGELFF
len: 16; abundance: many; d_gene: .; v_gene: TRBV5-1; j_gene: TRBJ2-3; CDR3nt: TGCGCCAGCAGCTTTACCGGGCCAGGGGGCACAGATACGCAGTATTTT; CDR3aa: CASSFTGPGGTDTQYF
len: 15; abundance: .; d_gene: TRBD1; v_gene: TRBV18; j_gene: TRBJ2-5; CDR3nt: TGTGCCAGCTCACGGGACAGGAGGAGTCAAGAGACCCAGTACTTC; CDR3aa: CASSRDRRSQETQYF
len: 13; abundance: .; d_gene: .; v_gene: TRBV7-2; j_gene: TRBJ2-5; CDR3nt: TGTGCCAGCAGCCCGCGGTCGGGAGAGACCCAGTACTTC; CDR3aa: CASSPRSGETQYF
len: 15; abundance: .; d_gene: TRBD2; v_gene: TRBV2; j_gene: TRBJ2-7; CDR3nt: TGTGCCAGCAGTGTAGCTAGCGGGGGTGGTTTCGAGCAGTACTTC; CDR3aa: CASSVASGGGFEQYF
len: 13; abundance: .; d_gene: TRBD1; v_gene: TRBV6-5; j_gene: TRBJ1-6; CDR3nt: TGTGCCAGCAGGGCGGGACAGAGTTCACCCCTCCACTTT; CDR3aa: CASRAGQSSPLHF
len: 13; abundance: .; d_gene: .; v_gene: TRBV6-4; j_gene: TRBJ1-6; CDR3nt: TGTGCCAGCAGTCCCGGGGGGGATTCACCCCTCCACTTT; CDR3aa: CASSPGGDSPLHF
len: 15; abundance: .; d_gene: TRBD1; v_gene: TRBV28; j_gene: TRBJ1-6; CDR3nt: TGTGCCAGCAGTAACGGGGGACAGGGAAATTCACCCCTCCACTTT; CDR3aa: CASSNGGQGNSPLHF
len: 15; abundance: .; d_gene: TRBD1; v_gene: TRBV18; j_gene: TRBJ1-3; CDR3nt: TGTGCCAGCTCACGGGACAGTAGCTCTGGAAACACCATATATTTT; CDR3aa: CASSRDSSSGNTIYF
len: 18; abundance: .; d_gene: .; v_gene: TRBV27; j_gene: TRBJ2-5; CDR3nt: TGTGCCAGCAGTCTCCCTAGGGTTTGGGGCGGTAAACGAGAGACCCAGTACTTC; CDR3aa: CASSLPRVWGGKRETQYF
len: 12; abundance: .; d_gene: .; v_gene: TRBV6-2/TRBV6-3; j_gene: TRBJ1-2; CDR3nt: TGTGCCAGCAGTAAAGGACAGAGGGGCTACACCTTC; CDR3aa: CASSKGQRGYTF
len: 15; abundance: .; d_gene: .; v_gene: TRBV29-1; j_gene: TRBJ2-1; CDR3nt: TGCAGCGTTGAATTCCGGCCCACACGGGTGAATGAGCAGTTCTTC; CDR3aa: CSVEFRPTRVNEQFF
len: 15; abundance: .; d_gene: .; v_gene: TRBV6-5; j_gene: TRBJ1-2; CDR3nt: TGTGCCAGCAGTTACGACAGCCCTTCCAACTATGGCTACACCTTC; CDR3aa: CASSYDSPSNYGYTF
len: 11; abundance: .; d_gene: .; v_gene: TRBV2; j_gene: TRBJ2-7; CDR3nt: TGTGCCAGCAGCTCTACCTACGAGCAGTACTTC; CDR3aa: CASSSTYEQYF
len: 15; abundance: .; d_gene: TRBD1; v_gene: TRBV10-3; j_gene: TRBJ1-1; CDR3nt: TGTGCCATCAGCAGGACAGGGCAAACGAACACTGAAGCTTTCTTT; CDR3aa: CAISRTGQTNTEAFF
len: 17; abundance: .; d_gene: TRBD1; v_gene: TRBV27; j_gene: TRBJ2-5; CDR3nt: TGTGCCAGCAGTTTATCGGTCCGGGACAGGGGGTTAGAGACCCAGTACTTC; CDR3aa: CASSLSVRDRGLETQYF
len: 15; abundance: .; d_gene: TRBD1; v_gene: TRBV27; j_gene: TRBJ1-3; CDR3nt: TGTGCCAGCAGTACCCGGGACAGGGATTCCGGCACCATATATTTT; CDR3aa: CASSTRDRDSGTIYF
len: 11; abundance: .; d_gene: .; v_gene: TRBV7-2; j_gene: TRBJ2-5; CDR3nt: TGTGCCACTGGGTCGGGGGAGACCCAGTACTTC; CDR3aa: CATGSGETQYF
len: 17; abundance: .; d_gene: .; v_gene: TRBV5-4; j_gene: TRBJ1-1; CDR3nt: TGTGCCAGCAGCCTCGGGGGAGCAACTGGAATGAACACTGAAGCTTTCTTT; CDR3aa: CASSLGGATGMNTEAFF
len: 14; abundance: few; d_gene: .; v_gene: TRBV6-5; j_gene: TRBJ1-2; CDR3nt: TGTGCCAGCAGTTCAGTACGTGCTAACTATGGCTACACCTTC; CDR3aa: CASSSVRANYGYTF
len: 14; abundance: .; d_gene: .; v_gene: TRBV19; j_gene: TRBJ1-2; CDR3nt: TGTGCCAGTAGTATAGATCGACTAAACTATGGCTACACCTTC; CDR3aa: CASSIDRLNYGYTF
len: 13; abundance: .; d_gene: .; v_gene: TRBV9; j_gene: TRBJ2-3; CDR3nt: TGTGCCAGCAGTAAAGCGGGTACAGATACGCAGTATTTT; CDR3aa: CASSKAGTDTQYF
len: 14; abundance: few; d_gene: .; v_gene: TRBV6-5; j_gene: TRBJ1-1; CDR3nt: TGTGCCAGCAGTTACTCCCCTGGGGGGACTGAAGCTTTCTTT; CDR3aa: CASSYSPGGTEAFF
len: 13; abundance: .; d_gene: .; v_gene: TRBV28; j_gene: TRBJ2-7; CDR3nt: TGTGCCAGCAGCCCGACTGAAAGCTACGAGCAGTACTTC; CDR3aa: CASSPTESYEQYF
len: 15; abundance: .; d_gene: TRBD2; v_gene: TRBV7-2; j_gene: TRBJ2-1; CDR3nt: TGTGCCAGCAGCCCCCCGGCGGGGGGAGGCCATGAGCAGTTCTTC; CDR3aa: CASSPPAGGGHEQFF
len: 18; abundance: .; d_gene: TRBD1; v_gene: TRBV5-1; j_gene: TRBJ2-6; CDR3nt: TGCGCCAGCAGCCCCGGGACAGGGGGCACGGCCGGGGCCAACGTCCTGACTTTC; CDR3aa: CASSPGTGGTAGANVLTF
len: 19; abundance: .; d_gene: TRBD1; v_gene: TRBV5-5; j_gene: TRBJ1-3; CDR3nt: TGTGCCAGCAGCCGAAGGGACAGGCCTCCATTTTTATCTGGAAACACCATATATTTT; CDR3aa: CASSRRDRPPFLSGNTIYF
len: 13; abundance: .; d_gene: TRBD1; v_gene: TRBV9; j_gene: TRBJ1-2; CDR3nt: TGTGCCAGCAGCGCTCCAGGGGGCCACGGCTACACCTTC; CDR3aa: CASSAPGGHGYTF
len: 17; abundance: .; d_gene: .; v_gene: TRBV6-1; j_gene: TRBJ2-1; CDR3nt: TGTGCCAGCAGTGAAGAAAGAGGCGGGACGTCCTACAATGAGCAGTTCTTC; CDR3aa: CASSEERGGTSYNEQFF
len: 14; abundance: .; d_gene: TRBD1; v_gene: TRBV27; j_gene: TRBJ2-7; CDR3nt: TGTGCCAGCAGTCCCCCCACAGGGGACTACGAGCAGTACTTC; CDR3aa: CASSPPTGDYEQYF
len: 16; abundance: .; d_gene: TRBD2; v_gene: TRBV15; j_gene: TRBJ2-3; CDR3nt: TGTGCCACCAGCAACTCTGGCGGGAGCTTTTCAGATACGCAGTATTTT; CDR3aa: CATSNSGGSFSDTQYF
len: 13; abundance: .; d_gene: .; v_gene: TRBV4-2; j_gene: TRBJ2-5; CDR3nt: TGTGCCAGCAGCCAAGATTCTCAAGAGACCCAGTACTTC; CDR3aa: CASSQDSQETQYF
len: 14; abundance: .; d_gene: .; v_gene: TRBV4-3; j_gene: TRBJ2-5; CDR3nt: TGCGCCAGCAGCCAAGATCACAGAGAAGAGACCCAGTACTTC; CDR3aa: CASSQDHREETQYF
len: 17; abundance: .; d_gene: TRBD2; v_gene: TRBV13; j_gene: TRBJ2-1; CDR3nt: TGTGCCAGCAGCCTCTGGGAAGCGGGATCCGTGGTGTCTGAGCAGTTCTTC; CDR3aa: CASSLWEAGSVVSEQFF
len: 16; abundance: .; d_gene: TRBD1; v_gene: TRBV11-2; j_gene: TRBJ2-2; CDR3nt: TGTGCCAGCAGCTTAGAAACAGGGGTGATCACCGGGGAGCTGTTTTTT; CDR3aa: CASSLETGVITGELFF
len: 16; abundance: few; d_gene: .; v_gene: TRBV4-2; j_gene: TRBJ1-4; CDR3nt: TGTGCCAGCAGCCAAGATCTAGGAGGGGCTAATGAAAAACTGTTTTTT; CDR3aa: CASSQDLGGANEKLFF
len: 14; abundance: once; d_gene: .; v_gene: TRBV28; j_gene: TRBJ2-3; CDR3nt: TGTGCCAGCTCCCATAGGGGGGGAATAGATACGCAGTATTTT; CDR3aa: CASSHRGGIDTQYF
len: 14; abundance: .; d_gene: .; v_gene: TRBV6-2/TRBV6-3; j_gene: TRBJ2-5; CDR3nt: TGTGCCAGCAGTCCGGGGGGCCTGTCAGAGACCCAGTACTTC; CDR3aa: CASSPGGLSETQYF
len: 15; abundance: .; d_gene: .; v_gene: TRBV28; j_gene: TRBJ2-1; CDR3nt: TGTGCCAGCAGTCCGGTTGGGGCGGGGCTCAATGAGCAGTTCTTC; CDR3aa: CASSPVGAGLNEQFF
len: 16; abundance: .; d_gene: .; v_gene: TRBV7-9; j_gene: TRBJ1-1; CDR3nt: TGTGCCAGCAGCTTAAATCTAGGCGGGGCGAGGACTGAAGCTTTCTTT; CDR3aa: CASSLNLGGARTEAFF
len: 15; abundance: .; d_gene: TRBD2; v_gene: TRBV10-3; j_gene: TRBJ2-2; CDR3nt: TGTGCCAGCAGACGGGGGAGGGGGAACACCGGGGAGCTGTTTTTT; CDR3aa: CASRRGRGNTGELFF
len: 14; abundance: .; d_gene: .; v_gene: TRBV18; j_gene: TRBJ2-5; CDR3nt: TGTGCCAGCTCTCCCACGGGTTCGGAAGAGACCCAGTACTTC; CDR3aa: CASSPTGSEETQYF
len: 15; abundance: .; d_gene: TRBD1; v_gene: TRBV6-5; j_gene: TRBJ2-3; CDR3nt: TGTGCCAGCAGTTACGCGCAGGGGGCGACAGATACGCAGTATTTT; CDR3aa: CASSYAQGATDTQYF
len: 12; abundance: .; d_gene: .; v_gene: TRBV30; j_gene: TRBJ2-1; CDR3nt: TGTGCCTGGAGTGCTTCGGCGGATGAGCAGTTCTTC; CDR3aa: CAWSASADEQFF
len: 17; abundance: .; d_gene: TRBD1; v_gene: TRBV12-5; j_gene: TRBJ1-1; CDR3nt: TGTGCTAGTGGTTTGGCCCCAGACAGGGGAGCGACCACTGAAGCTTTCTTT; CDR3aa: CASGLAPDRGATTEAFF
len: 18; abundance: once; d_gene: .; v_gene: TRBV3-1/TRBV3-2; j_gene: TRBJ2-6; CDR3nt: TGTGCCAGCAGCAAAAGGGACGGACAGAGCTCTGGGGCCAACGTCCTGACTTTC; CDR3aa: CASSKRDGQSSGANVLTF
len: 15; abundance: once; d_gene: .; v_gene: TRBV28; j_gene: TRBJ2-6; CDR3nt: TGTGCCAGCAGTGCGGGTGGTACCGGGGCCAACGTCCTGACTTTC; CDR3aa: CASSAGGTGANVLTF
len: 15; abundance: few; d_gene: TRBD2; v_gene: TRBV6-4; j_gene: TRBJ2-1; CDR3nt: TGTGCCAGCAGTCGAACTAGCGCCTCCTACAATGAGCAGTTCTTC; CDR3aa: CASSRTSASYNEQFF
len: 20; abundance: .; d_gene: .; v_gene: TRBV5-4; j_gene: TRBJ1-2; CDR3nt: TGTGCCAGCAGCTTGTATCTAAGCTTTGGTGACAGTAGACTTAACTATGGCTACACCTTC; CDR3aa: CASSLYLSFGDSRLNYGYTF
len: 16; abundance: .; d_gene: TRBD1; v_gene: TRBV4-1; j_gene: TRBJ2-7; CDR3nt: TGCGCCAGCAGCCTCTCGACAGGGAGTAGCTCCTACGAGCAGTACTTC; CDR3aa: CASSLSTGSSSYEQYF
len: 16; abundance: .; d_gene: TRBD1; v_gene: TRBV7-3; j_gene: TRBJ1-6; CDR3nt: TGTGCCAGCAGCTTAAGGGACAGGGATCAGGGTTCACCCCTCCACTTT; CDR3aa: CASSLRDRDQGSPLHF
len: 16; abundance: .; d_gene: TRBD1; v_gene: TRBV6-5; j_gene: TRBJ1-2; CDR3nt: TGTGCCAGCAGTTATAACCTAGCAGGGGGCGCCGATGGCTACACCTTC; CDR3aa: CASSYNLAGGADGYTF
len: 15; abundance: .; d_gene: TRBD1; v_gene: TRBV19; j_gene: TRBJ2-1; CDR3nt: TGTGCCAGTAGTATAATGGGGACAGCCTACAATGAGCAGTTCTTC; CDR3aa: CASSIMGTAYNEQFF
len: 15; abundance: many; d_gene: .; v_gene: TRBV5-6; j_gene: TRBJ1-3; CDR3nt: TGTGCCAGCAGCCGTTGGACAAACCCTGGAAACACCATATATTTT; CDR3aa: CASSRWTNPGNTIYF